The 2 T cell receptor beta chains in this list originate from one sample, sequenced in a study of cytomegalovirus exposure and HLA in healthy donors. This PCR relied on a set of 60 Vbeta primers and 13 Jbeta primers. Sequencing was performed with immunoSEQ multiplex PCR; in TCRdb, only in-frame clones are kept and a portion is missing. The sample has 100,000 to 150,000 clones; more than 8% are singletons. The sequenced sample consisted of PBMCs. The receptors shown here come from a middle-aged man in good health and CMV-seronegative.

This clone was seen more than once but under ten times. This chain joins TRBV27 and TRBJ2-3; possibly TRBD2 for D (5 bases). CDR3 length equals 14 residues. Germline CDR1 MNHEY, CDR2 SMNVEV (reference sequence). The germline V and J ends were trimmed by 3 bases and 1 base, with 8 bases remaining between them. CDR3 region: CASSFGRGTDTQYF. The DNA of the CDR3 is TGTGCCAGCAGTTTTGGGAGAGGCACAGATACGCAGTATTTT.

The chain couples TRBV27 to TRBJ1-5; D might be TRBD1 (5 bases). CDR1 MNHEY and CDR2 SMNVEV come from the germline V gene (reference sequence). V gave up 2 bases and J gave up 3 bases, with 11 bases separating them. The CDR3 contains 15 residues. CDR3 bases: TGTGCCAGCAGTTTACGGGGGGGTAACAATCAGCCCCAGCATTTT. Protein product: CASSLRGGNNQPQHF.